This TCR beta chain was sequenced for a study of early T cells in non-severe SARS-CoV-2 infection. Whole-study context: Sequencing of bulk RNA from unsorted whole blood was done, without chain pairing.

Individual cDNA molecules were tagged with unique molecular identifiers, the study reported. MiXCR was run by TCRdb on the 5' RACE reads, yielding one entry per CDR3 protein. Of approximately 67,000 distinct CDR3 sequences listed, roughly 9.1% are singletons. Study-level points and caveats: Reliance on VDJdb matching favored anti-spike CD8 responses; private and CD4 specificities were missed.

This clonotype showed up many times. Its antigen is as yet unknown. The V end was cut by 4 bases, the J end by 3 bases, with 10 bases between. Looked up from germline, CDR1 is DFQATT and CDR2 is SNEGSKA (reference sequence). The CDR3 covers 13 residues. Sequencing used whole blood. The J gene is TRBJ1-5, the V gene TRBV20-1, with unresolved D. The source is an adult who was a healthcare worker with PCR-confirmed SARS-CoV-2 infection or an uninfected control (not recorded which). In DNA, the CDR3 is TGCAGTGCTACCGCCGACTCCAATCAGCCCCAGCATTTT. This encodes CSATADSNQPQHF.